Listed below are T cell receptor beta chains from one sample, sequenced in a study of T cell repertoires in cytomegalovirus infection. TCRdb re-derived calls from the reads in MiXCR, one entry per CDR3 protein. The sample lists 120,000 to 150,000 distinct CDR3 sequences, about 6.1% occurring once. Sequenced: PBMCs. These receptors all stem from a human donor in good health (CMV status not recorded). Some clones in this sample may be carry-over from other donors' samples. The CDR3 runs from the conserved cysteine through the conserved F or W. The D gene is left open where the match is weak. Size values are once, few and many counts, or a class for expanded clones, and some rows have none.

TRBV19	many	TRBJ2-7	TRBD1	CASSLTGARDEQYF	TGTGCCAGTAGCCTAACAGGGGCCCGGGACGAGCAGTACTTC
TRBV6-5	many	TRBJ1-4	NA	CASSHGQGANEKLFF	TGTGCCAGCAGTCACGGGCAGGGCGCTAATGAAAAACTGTTTTTT
TRBV7-2	many	TRBJ2-3	NA	CASSFRLATDTQYF	TGTGCCAGCAGCTTTAGGCTAGCGACAGATACGCAGTATTTT
TRBV7-2	few	TRBJ2-7	NA	CASSLLREGEQYF	TGTGCCAGCAGCTTATTGAGGGAAGGCGAGCAGTACTTC
TRBV12-3/TRBV12-4	many	TRBJ1-5	TRBD1	CATSGGNSNQPQHF	TGTGCCACCTCAGGGGGTAACAGCAATCAGCCCCAGCATTTT
TRBV5-1	few	TRBJ2-2	NA	CASSFGRAGATGELFF	TGCGCCAGCAGCTTTGGCAGGGCGGGTGCCACCGGGGAGCTGTTTTTT
TRBV7-2	many	TRBJ2-1	TRBD2	CASSSPGLAGGNEQFF	TGTGCCAGCAGCTCTCCCGGACTAGCGGGGGGCAATGAGCAGTTCTTC
TRBV20-1	NA	TRBJ2-3	TRBD2	CSARRLAGASPLNTQYF	TGCAGTGCTCGGCGACTAGCGGGAGCCTCTCCATTAAATACGCAGTATTTT
TRBV7-8	many	TRBJ1-1	NA	CASSLVQGGTEAFF	TGTGCCAGCAGCTTAGTACAGGGAGGCACTGAAGCTTTCTTT
TRBV3-1	NA	TRBJ2-7	NA	CASSQDRYEQYF	TGTGCCAGCAGCCAAGATAGATACGAGCAGTACTTC
TRBV7-9	many	TRBJ1-2	TRBD1	CASSFPGQEEGYTF	TGTGCCAGCAGCTTTCCGGGACAGGAGGAGGGCTACACCTTC
TRBV5-1	many	TRBJ2-3	NA	CASSLAVGDTDTQYF	TGCGCCAGCAGCTTGGCGGTCGGAGACACAGATACGCAGTATTTT
TRBV5-4	many	TRBJ2-1	TRBD2	CASSGTSGGGLVNEQFF	TGTGCCAGCAGCGGGACTAGCGGGGGGGGACTGGTCAATGAGCAGTTCTTC
TRBV12-3/TRBV12-4	NA	TRBJ1-5	NA	CASGGGAEPNQPQHF	TGTGCCAGTGGGGGGGGGGCTGAGCCCAATCAGCCCCAGCATTTT
TRBV6-6	many	TRBJ1-3	NA	CASSLGSAGNTIYF	TGTGCCAGCAGTCTAGGGAGCGCTGGAAACACCATATATTTT